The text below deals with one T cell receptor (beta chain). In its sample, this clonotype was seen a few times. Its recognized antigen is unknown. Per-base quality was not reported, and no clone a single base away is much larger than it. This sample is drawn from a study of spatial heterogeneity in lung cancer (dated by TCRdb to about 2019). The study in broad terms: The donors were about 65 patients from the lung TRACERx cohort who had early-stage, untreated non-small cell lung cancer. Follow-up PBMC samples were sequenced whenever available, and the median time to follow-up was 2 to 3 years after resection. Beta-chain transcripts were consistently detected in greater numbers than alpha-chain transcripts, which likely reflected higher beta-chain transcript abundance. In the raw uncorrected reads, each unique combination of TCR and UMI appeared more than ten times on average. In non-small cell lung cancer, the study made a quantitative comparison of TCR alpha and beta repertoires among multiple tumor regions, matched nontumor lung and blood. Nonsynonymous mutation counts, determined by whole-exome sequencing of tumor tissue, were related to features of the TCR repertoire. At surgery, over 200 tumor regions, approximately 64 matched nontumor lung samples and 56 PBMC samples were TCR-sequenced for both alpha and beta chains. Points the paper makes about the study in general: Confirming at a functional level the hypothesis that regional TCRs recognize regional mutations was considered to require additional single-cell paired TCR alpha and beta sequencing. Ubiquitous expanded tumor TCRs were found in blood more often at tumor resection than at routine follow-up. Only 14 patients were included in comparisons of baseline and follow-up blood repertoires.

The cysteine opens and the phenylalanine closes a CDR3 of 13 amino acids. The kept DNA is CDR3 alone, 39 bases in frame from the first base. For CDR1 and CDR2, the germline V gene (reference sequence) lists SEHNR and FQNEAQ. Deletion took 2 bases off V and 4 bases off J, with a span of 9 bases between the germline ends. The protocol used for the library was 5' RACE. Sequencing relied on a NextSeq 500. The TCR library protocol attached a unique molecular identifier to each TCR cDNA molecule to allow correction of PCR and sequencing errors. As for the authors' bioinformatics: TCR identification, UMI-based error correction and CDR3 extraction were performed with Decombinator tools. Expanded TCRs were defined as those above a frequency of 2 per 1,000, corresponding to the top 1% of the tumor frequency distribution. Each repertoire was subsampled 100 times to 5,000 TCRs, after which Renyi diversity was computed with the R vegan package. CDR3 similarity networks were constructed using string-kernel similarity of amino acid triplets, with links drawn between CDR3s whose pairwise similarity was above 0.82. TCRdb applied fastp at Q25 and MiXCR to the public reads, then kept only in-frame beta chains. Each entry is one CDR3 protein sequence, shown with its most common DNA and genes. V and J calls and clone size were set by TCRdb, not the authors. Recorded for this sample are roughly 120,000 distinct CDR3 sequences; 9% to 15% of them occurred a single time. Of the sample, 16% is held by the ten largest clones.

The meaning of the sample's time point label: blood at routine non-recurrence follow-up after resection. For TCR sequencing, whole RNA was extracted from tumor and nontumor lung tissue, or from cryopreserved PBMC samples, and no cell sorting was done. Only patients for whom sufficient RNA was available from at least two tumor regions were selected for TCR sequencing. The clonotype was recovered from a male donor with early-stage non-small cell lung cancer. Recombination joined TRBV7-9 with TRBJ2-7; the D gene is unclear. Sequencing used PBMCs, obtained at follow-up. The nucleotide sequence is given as TGTGCCAGCAGCTTACAGAGTTATTACGAGCAGTACTTC. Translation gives CASSLQSYYEQYF.